These T cell receptor beta chains were read from a single sample in a study of shared clonotypes between healthy human individuals. This table comes from immunoSEQ multiplex PCR, and its TCRdb copy is limited to in-frame clones, with some not included. The sample has roughly 650,000 clones; roughly 96% are singletons. The specimen sequenced was naive CD8+ T cells sorted from blood. The receptors come from a woman aged 30 to 39 in good health. The CDR3 runs from the conserved cysteine through the conserved F or W. D genes are given only for firm matches. Not every row has a clone size; where given, it reads once, few, many or a size class.

CDR3 protein	CDR3 DNA	clone size	D gene	J gene	V gene
CASQSTGSSGNTIYF	TGCGCCAGCCAGAGTACAGGGAGCTCTGGAAACACCATATATTTT	NA	NA	TRBJ1-3	TRBV4-1
CASSLAESIEAFF	TGTGCCAGCAGCTTGGCGGAGTCAATTGAAGCTTTCTTT	NA	NA	TRBJ1-1	TRBV5-5
CASSSGTAYSNQPQHF	TGTGCCAGCAGCAGCGGGACAGCGTATAGCAATCAGCCCCAGCATTTT	NA	TRBD1	TRBJ1-5	TRBV5-6
CASSPGLAGAEQYF	TGTGCCAGCAGTCCCGGACTAGCGGGAGCCGAGCAGTACTTC	NA	TRBD2	TRBJ2-7	TRBV27
CASSWGGLSSYNEQFF	TGTGCCAGCAGCTGGGGGGGCCTGAGCTCCTACAATGAGCAGTTCTTC	NA	NA	TRBJ2-1	TRBV5-4
CSVEGLAGGPENEQFF	TGCAGCGTTGAAGGACTAGCGGGAGGGCCGGAGAATGAGCAGTTCTTC	NA	TRBD2	TRBJ2-1	TRBV29-1
CATSRDRGMNTEAFF	TGTGCCACCAGCAGAGACAGGGGGATGAACACTGAAGCTTTCTTT	NA	TRBD1	TRBJ1-1	TRBV15
CASKLGGTQYF	TGTGCCAGCAAGTTGGGGGGTACGCAGTATTTT	once	NA	TRBJ2-3	TRBV27
CSAIWGIEQYF	TGCAGTGCTATCTGGGGGATCGAGCAGTACTTC	NA	NA	TRBJ2-7	TRBV20-1
CASSITDWDQPQHF	TGTGCCAGTAGTATCACCGACTGGGATCAGCCCCAGCATTTT	NA	NA	TRBJ1-5	TRBV19
CASYIPGQQFF	TGTGCCAGCTACATTCCGGGACAGCAGTTCTTC	once	NA	TRBJ2-1	TRBV27
CASSQTPTHVGAWNEKLFF	TGTGCCAGCAGCCAAACCCCTACTCATGTAGGGGCGTGGAATGAAAAACTGTTTTTT	NA	NA	TRBJ1-4	TRBV16
CASSHPLGSQETQYF	TGTGCCAGCAGCCACCCCCTCGGCAGTCAAGAGACCCAGTACTTC	NA	NA	TRBJ2-5	TRBV7-9
CASSLSSSGGEQYF	TGTGCCAGCAGTTTATCCTCGTCAGGGGGCGAGCAGTACTTC	NA	TRBD1	TRBJ2-7	TRBV27
CASRLFFRSQPDTQYF	TGTGCCAGCAGGCTTTTTTTCAGGAGCCAACCAGATACGCAGTATTTT	NA	NA	TRBJ2-3	TRBV27
CASSFAGTGNGYTF	TGTGCCAGCAGTTTTGCCGGGACAGGGAATGGCTACACCTTC	NA	TRBD1	TRBJ1-2	TRBV27
CASGQEAQYF	TGTGCCAGCGGGCAAGAGGCCCAGTACTTC	NA	NA	TRBJ2-5	TRBV2
CASSFLHGTGLREQYF	TGCGCCAGCAGCTTCCTCCACGGGACAGGGCTCCGCGAGCAGTACTTC	once	TRBD1	TRBJ2-7	TRBV5-1
CASSLAELLNTEAFF	TGTGCCAGCAGCTTGGCAGAACTCTTGAACACTGAAGCTTTCTTT	NA	NA	TRBJ1-1	TRBV7-9
CSVARVHQNTEAFF	TGCAGCGTTGCCCGCGTGCACCAGAACACTGAAGCTTTCTTT	once	NA	TRBJ1-1	TRBV29-1
CASSPDRGLEQYF	TGCGCCAGCAGCCCGGACAGGGGGTTAGAGCAGTACTTC	NA	TRBD1	TRBJ2-7	TRBV5-1
CASSSEGQGGEKLFF	TGTGCCAGCAGCTCAGAAGGACAGGGTGGAGAAAAACTGTTTTTT	NA	TRBD1	TRBJ1-4	TRBV7-9
CASSEALNSQGPPPSSYNEQFF	TGTGCCAGCAGTGAAGCGCTTAATTCTCAGGGGCCCCCTCCGAGCTCCTACAATGAGCAGTTCTTC	NA	NA	TRBJ2-1	TRBV2
CASSLDSMNTEAFF	TGTGCCAGTAGTCTGGACAGCATGAACACTGAAGCTTTCTTT	NA	NA	TRBJ1-1	TRBV19
CASSLWGSYEQYF	TGTGCCAGCAGCTTATGGGGCTCCTACGAGCAGTACTTC	NA	NA	TRBJ2-7	TRBV7-9
CASSYGLAGNQETQYF	TGCGCCAGCAGCTACGGACTAGCGGGTAACCAAGAGACCCAGTACTTC	NA	TRBD2	TRBJ2-5	TRBV5-1
CASSPHEGKGYGYTF	TGTGCCAGCAGCCCTCATGAGGGGAAGGGCTATGGCTACACCTTC	NA	NA	TRBJ1-2	TRBV9
CASSQSVLAEYF	TGTGCCAGCAGCCAAAGTGTTCTAGCGGAGTACTTC	NA	TRBD2	TRBJ2-7	TRBV14
CASMTQGQPQHF	TGTGCCAGCATGACCCAGGGTCAGCCCCAGCATTTT	NA	NA	TRBJ1-5	TRBV19
CASSAGGSYEQYF	TGTGCCAGCAGTGCCGGGGGCTCCTACGAGCAGTACTTC	NA	NA	TRBJ2-7	TRBV27
CAWSGTGATVPQHF	TGTGCCTGGAGCGGGACAGGGGCTACAGTGCCCCAGCATTTT	few	TRBD1	TRBJ1-5	TRBV30
CSVEDPASPEQYF	TGCAGCGTTGAAGATCCCGCCAGCCCCGAGCAGTACTTC	NA	NA	TRBJ2-7	TRBV29-1
CASSVGGTGELFF	TGTGCCAGCAGCGTAGGTGGGACCGGGGAGCTGTTTTTT	NA	NA	TRBJ2-2	TRBV9
CSVTGLMNTEAFF	TGCAGCGTCACGGGACTGATGAACACTGAAGCTTTCTTT	NA	NA	TRBJ1-1	TRBV29-1
CASSLVSGLGEPQYF	TGTGCCAGCAGCTTGGTGTCCGGACTAGGCGAGCCCCAGTACTTC	NA	TRBD2	TRBJ2-5	TRBV5-6
CASRTGEGGYTF	TGTGCCAGCAGGACAGGGGAGGGCGGCTACACCTTC	NA	TRBD1	TRBJ1-2	TRBV2
CATRNQYNEQYF	TGTGCCACCAGGAATCAGTATAACGAGCAGTACTTC	NA	NA	TRBJ2-7	TRBV15
CASSMGWGTDTQYF	TGTGCCAGCAGTATGGGCTGGGGCACAGATACGCAGTATTTT	NA	NA	TRBJ2-3	TRBV27
CASSPSPGRASDEQYF	TGTGCCAGCAGTCCTTCTCCCGGGAGGGCCTCGGACGAGCAGTACTTC	NA	TRBD2	TRBJ2-7	TRBV27
CATSTGQGVEAFF	TGTGCCACCAGCACAGGACAGGGGGTAGAAGCTTTCTTT	NA	TRBD1	TRBJ1-1	TRBV15
CASSFDSEAFF	TGTGCCAGCAGCTTCGACAGTGAAGCTTTCTTT	NA	NA	TRBJ1-1	TRBV7-9